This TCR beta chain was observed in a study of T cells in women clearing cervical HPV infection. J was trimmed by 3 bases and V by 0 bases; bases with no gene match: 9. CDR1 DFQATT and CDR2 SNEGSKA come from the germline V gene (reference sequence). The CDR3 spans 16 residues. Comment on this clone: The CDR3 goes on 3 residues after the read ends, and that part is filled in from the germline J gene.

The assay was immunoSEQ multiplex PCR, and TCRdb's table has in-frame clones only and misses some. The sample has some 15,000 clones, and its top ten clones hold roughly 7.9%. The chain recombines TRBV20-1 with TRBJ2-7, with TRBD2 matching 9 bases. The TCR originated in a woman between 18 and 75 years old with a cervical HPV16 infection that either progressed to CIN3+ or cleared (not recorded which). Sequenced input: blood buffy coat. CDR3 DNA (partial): TGCAGTGCTAGAGATCGCTTGCTAGCGGGACTCTACGAG. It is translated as CSARDRLLAGLYE. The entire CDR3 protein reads CSARDRLLAGLYEQYF.